The rows below give T cell receptor beta chains drawn from one sample of a study of CD8 T cells in Susac syndrome. TCRdb processed the immunoSEQ multiplex PCR reads anew with MiXCR; each CDR3 protein has one entry. Of roughly 200,000 distinct CDR3 sequences detected, roughly 94% appear once; the ten largest clones hold 0.085% to 0.1%. The sequencing input was CD4+ T cells from PBMCs. These receptors were taken from a human donor with Susac syndrome. The CDR3 runs from the conserved cysteine through the conserved F or W. Each record gives: D gene, V gene, clone size, J gene, CDR3 DNA, CDR3 protein. The D gene is left open where the match is weak. A clone size is listed for some rows: how often the clone was seen (once, few, many), or a class if it is expanded.

D: .
V: TRBV3-1
size: .
J: TRBJ2-7
DNA: TGTGCCAGCAGCCAAATCGGGACACGTACGGGCGAGCAGTACTTC
CDR3: CASSQIGTRTGEQYF

D: TRBD1
V: TRBV12-3/TRBV12-4
size: .
J: TRBJ1-2
DNA: TGTGCCAGCCGATGGGGAGGGGGCGACTATGGCTACACCTTC
CDR3: CASRWGGGDYGYTF

D: TRBD1
V: TRBV28
size: .
J: TRBJ2-7
DNA: TGTGCCAGCAGTTCCGTGGACAGGGTGGGTTTC
CDR3: CASSSVDRVGF

D: .
V: TRBV19
size: once
J: TRBJ2-1
DNA: TGTGCCAGTAGTAAATATTGGCTCAGTGAGCAGTTCTTC
CDR3: CASSKYWLSEQFF

D: TRBD2
V: TRBV11-2
size: .
J: TRBJ2-5
DNA: TGTGCCAGCAGCTTTTTAGCGGGGCATCAAGAGACCCAGTACTTC
CDR3: CASSFLAGHQETQYF

D: .
V: TRBV15
size: once
J: TRBJ1-2
DNA: TGTGCCACCAGCATCGACGGGAGTTGGGGCTACACCTTC
CDR3: CATSIDGSWGYTF

D: .
V: TRBV6-6
size: .
J: TRBJ2-4
DNA: TGTGCCAGCAGTTACCAAACAGGACTAGCCAAAAACATTCAGTACTTC
CDR3: CASSYQTGLAKNIQYF

D: TRBD1
V: TRBV30
size: .
J: TRBJ2-1
DNA: TGTGCCTGGGGACAGGGGGCAGGCGGTGGCTACAATGAGCAGTTCTTC
CDR3: CAWGQGAGGGYNEQFF

D: TRBD2
V: TRBV2
size: .
J: TRBJ2-3
DNA: TGTGCCAGCAGGGCGGTACGGACTAGCGGGACCTACCGGGCAGATACGCAGTATTTT
CDR3: CASRAVRTSGTYRADTQYF

D: .
V: TRBV29-1
size: .
J: TRBJ1-2
DNA: TGCAGCGTTGAATTAAATTTTGGCTACACCTTC
CDR3: CSVELNFGYTF

D: .
V: TRBV20-1
size: .
J: TRBJ2-7
DNA: TGCAGTGCTAGACTTGGTGGAGGTGCGGACGAGCAGTACTTC
CDR3: CSARLGGGADEQYF

D: .
V: TRBV24-1
size: .
J: TRBJ2-2
DNA: TGTGCCACCAGTGCAAGGCCTTCCGGGGAGCTGTTTTTT
CDR3: CATSARPSGELFF

D: TRBD1
V: TRBV12-3/TRBV12-4
size: .
J: TRBJ2-7
DNA: TGTGCCAGCAGCTATTACAGGGGGCCCTACGAGCAGTACTTC
CDR3: CASSYYRGPYEQYF

D: .
V: TRBV4-2
size: .
J: TRBJ2-7
DNA: TGTGCCAGCAGCCAAGTCTATCGGGGGTCGAAATGGGACGAGCAGTACTTC
CDR3: CASSQVYRGSKWDEQYF

D: TRBD2
V: TRBV10-1
size: .
J: TRBJ2-5
DNA: TGCGCCAGCAGTCGAAGCGGGGGGGGAAGAGAGACCCAGTACTTC
CDR3: CASSRSGGGRETQYF

D: .
V: TRBV7-9
size: .
J: TRBJ2-6
DNA: TGTGCCAGCATCCCTCGGGGCCATAGGGGGACTGGGGCCAACGTCCTGACTTTC
CDR3: CASIPRGHRGTGANVLTF

D: .
V: TRBV19
size: .
J: TRBJ1-1
DNA: TGTGCCAGTAGTCAACAGAAGAACACTGAAGCTTTCTTT
CDR3: CASSQQKNTEAFF

D: .
V: TRBV30
size: .
J: TRBJ1-2
DNA: TGTGCCTGGAGTGACCTTAATGCGGGACACTATAACTATGGCTACACCTTC
CDR3: CAWSDLNAGHYNYGYTF

D: .
V: TRBV6-6
size: .
J: TRBJ2-1
DNA: TGTGCCAGCAGTCGAACCGAGATCTCGAATGAGCAGTTCTTC
CDR3: CASSRTEISNEQFF

D: TRBD1
V: TRBV2
size: .
J: TRBJ2-5
DNA: TGTGCCAGCAGTCTAACAGGGGGCGAAGAGACCCAGTACTTC
CDR3: CASSLTGGEETQYF

D: .
V: TRBV5-1
size: .
J: TRBJ2-7
DNA: TGCGCCAGCAGCATGGGACTGGCGACCTACGAGCAGTACTTC
CDR3: CASSMGLATYEQYF

D: TRBD2
V: TRBV20-1
size: .
J: TRBJ2-3
DNA: TGCAGTGCTAGGCGGGGGGGCCCCAGCACAGATACGCAGTATTTT
CDR3: CSARRGGPSTDTQYF

D: .
V: TRBV11-2
size: .
J: TRBJ2-1
DNA: TGTGCCAGCAGCTTTGGGCAGTACAATGAGCAGTTCTTC
CDR3: CASSFGQYNEQFF

D: .
V: TRBV29-1
size: .
J: TRBJ1-2
DNA: TGCAGCGTTCAAAGGGGCGGCGGCTACACCTTC
CDR3: CSVQRGGGYTF

D: .
V: TRBV12-5
size: .
J: TRBJ2-1
DNA: TGTGCTAGTGGTTTGGTACTTGGAGGGGAGAGGTACAATGAGCAGTTCTTC
CDR3: CASGLVLGGERYNEQFF

D: .
V: TRBV7-8
size: .
J: TRBJ2-7
DNA: TGTGCCAGCGTCGGTTCTAGCGCCTACGAGCAGTACTTC
CDR3: CASVGSSAYEQYF

D: TRBD1
V: TRBV9
size: .
J: TRBJ1-2
DNA: TGTGCCAGCAGCCCGACAGGGAGGGATGGCTACACCTTC
CDR3: CASSPTGRDGYTF

D: TRBD2
V: TRBV4-3
size: .
J: TRBJ2-1
DNA: TGCGCCAGCAGCCAAGAAATCCGGGAGGAAGGCTGGGTGCAGTTCTTC
CDR3: CASSQEIREEGWVQFF

D: .
V: TRBV20-1
size: once
J: TRBJ2-3
DNA: TGCAGTGCCGGAGAGACAGTCACCGGCGGAGATACGCAGTATTTT
CDR3: CSAGETVTGGDTQYF

D: TRBD1
V: TRBV20-1
size: .
J: TRBJ1-4
DNA: TGCAGTGCTAGCCACAGGGGTGAAGGTGAAAAACTGTTTTTT
CDR3: CSASHRGEGEKLFF

D: .
V: TRBV29-1
size: .
J: TRBJ2-3
DNA: TGCAGCGTCCTCGGACACTACACAGATACGCAGTATTTT
CDR3: CSVLGHYTDTQYF

D: TRBD2
V: TRBV27
size: .
J: TRBJ2-7
DNA: TGTGCCAGCGGGGCTAGCGGCTCCTACGAGCAGTACTTC
CDR3: CASGASGSYEQYF

D: .
V: TRBV18
size: few
J: TRBJ2-7
DNA: TGTGCCAGCTCGGCGGGACCAGGGGGCTCCTACGAGCAGTACTTC
CDR3: CASSAGPGGSYEQYF

D: .
V: TRBV14
size: .
J: TRBJ2-3
DNA: TGTGCCAGCAGCCAAGGCGGGAACCCCACAGATACGCAGTATTTT
CDR3: CASSQGGNPTDTQYF

D: .
V: TRBV12-3/TRBV12-4
size: .
J: TRBJ1-2
DNA: TGTGCCAGCAGTTTGCGGGGTCACTATGGCTACACCTTC
CDR3: CASSLRGHYGYTF

D: .
V: TRBV19
size: .
J: TRBJ2-6
DNA: TGTGCCAGTAGTATAGACCCTGGGGCCAACGTCCTGACTTTC
CDR3: CASSIDPGANVLTF

D: .
V: TRBV20-1
size: .
J: TRBJ2-1
DNA: TGCAGTGCTAGAAGGTGGACTTACAATGAGCAGTTCTTC
CDR3: CSARRWTYNEQFF

D: TRBD2
V: TRBV20-1
size: .
J: TRBJ2-1
DNA: TGCAGTGCTAGAGCACTAGCGGTATACAATGAGCAGTTCTTC
CDR3: CSARALAVYNEQFF

D: TRBD1
V: TRBV20-1
size: few
J: TRBJ2-5
DNA: TGCAGTGCCCCCACAGGGGGCCAAGAGACCCAGTACTTC
CDR3: CSAPTGGQETQYF

D: .
V: TRBV5-4
size: .
J: TRBJ2-4
DNA: TGTGCCAGCAGATTTTCGGGAGCGAACATTCAGTACTTC
CDR3: CASRFSGANIQYF

D: TRBD1
V: TRBV24-1
size: .
J: TRBJ1-2
DNA: TGTGCCACCAGTGATACGGTCCAAAGGACAGGGGGCTGGTATGGCTACACCTTC
CDR3: CATSDTVQRTGGWYGYTF

D: .
V: TRBV28
size: .
J: TRBJ2-5
DNA: TGTGCCAGCAGACGAAGGACGACAGTGCAAGAGACCCAGTACTTC
CDR3: CASRRRTTVQETQYF

D: TRBD1
V: TRBV20-1
size: .
J: TRBJ2-7
DNA: TGCAGTGCAGCCGCCGACAGGGCGGTCTACGAGCAGTACTTC
CDR3: CSAAADRAVYEQYF

D: TRBD1
V: TRBV5-1
size: .
J: TRBJ2-5
DNA: TGCGCCAGCAGCTTGGTGAGGGACAGGGAAGAGACCCAGTACTTC
CDR3: CASSLVRDREETQYF

D: TRBD1
V: TRBV5-1
size: once
J: TRBJ2-2
DNA: TGCGCCAGCAGTCCGGGACAGGGATTCACCGGGGAGCTGTTTTTT
CDR3: CASSPGQGFTGELFF

D: .
V: TRBV7-9
size: .
J: TRBJ2-3
DNA: TGTGCCAGCAGCGAACCTGCCTCGCGTCTACACTCTAGCACAGATACGCAGTATTTT
CDR3: CASSEPASRLHSSTDTQYF

D: .
V: TRBV29-1
size: .
J: TRBJ1-2
DNA: TGCAGCGTTGACTTTGGGGGTGGGCTCTATGGCTACACCTTC
CDR3: CSVDFGGGLYGYTF

D: .
V: TRBV20-1
size: once
J: TRBJ2-4
DNA: TGCAGTGCTAGGTTCGATCAGGGGGGGACCAAAAACATTCAGTACTTC
CDR3: CSARFDQGGTKNIQYF

D: .
V: TRBV5-1
size: .
J: TRBJ1-2
DNA: TGCGCCAGCAGCGAAGAAGGCCTCTATGGCTACACCTTC
CDR3: CASSEEGLYGYTF

D: TRBD1
V: TRBV12-3/TRBV12-4
size: once
J: TRBJ1-2
DNA: TGTGCCAGCAGCCCTGGGACAGCCCATTATGGCTACACCTTC
CDR3: CASSPGTAHYGYTF

D: .
V: TRBV29-1
size: .
J: TRBJ1-2
DNA: TGCAGCGTTGAATTTTTTGGCAATGGCTACACCTTC
CDR3: CSVEFFGNGYTF

D: TRBD2
V: TRBV29-1
size: .
J: TRBJ2-1
DNA: TGCAGCGTTCTAGCGGGAGGGCAGTTGAATGAGCAGTTCTTC
CDR3: CSVLAGGQLNEQFF